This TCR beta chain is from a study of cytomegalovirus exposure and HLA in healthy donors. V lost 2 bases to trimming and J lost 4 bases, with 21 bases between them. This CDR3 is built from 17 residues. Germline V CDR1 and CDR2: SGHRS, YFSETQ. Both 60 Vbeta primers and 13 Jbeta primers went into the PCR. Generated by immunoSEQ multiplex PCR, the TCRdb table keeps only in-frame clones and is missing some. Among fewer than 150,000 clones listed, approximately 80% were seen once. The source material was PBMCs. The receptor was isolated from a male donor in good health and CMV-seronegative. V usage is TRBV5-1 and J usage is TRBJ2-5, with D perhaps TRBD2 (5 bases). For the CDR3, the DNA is TGCGCCAGCAGCTTCGGCCACGGGGTCCGGTTCTCAGAGACCCAGTACTTC. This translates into CASSFGHGVRFSETQYF.